The 30 T cell receptor beta chains below all came from one sample that was sequenced in a study of PD-L1 blockade in urothelial cancer. Libraries were prepared by immunoSEQ multiplex PCR; TCRdb keeps only in-frame clonotypes and omits some of them. The sample lists tens of thousands of clones, 90% seen once, with around 1.7% in the top ten. Described time point: pretreatment peripheral blood. The sequenced sample was PBMCs, obtained around atezolizumab (anti-PD-L1) treatment. These receptors were obtained from a man between 60 and 70 years old with urothelial cancer.

J is TRBJ2-7 and V is TRBV10-2; no clear D. CDR3 size: 15 residues. Per germline, CDR1 WSHSY and CDR2 SAAADI. Trimming shortened V by 2 bases and J by 4 bases, and 15 bases separated the two germline ends. CDR3 protein: CASSEMGSRQYEQYF. As DNA, the CDR3 is TGCGCCAGCAGTGAGATGGGTAGCCGTCAATACGAGCAGTACTTC.

The CDR3 DNA reads TGCGCCAGCAGCTTGGAAAGCCCAGACAGGACCGGGGAGCTGTTTTTT. Translated: CASSLESPDRTGELFF. The chain has TRBV5-1 and TRBJ2-2; D possibly corresponds to TRBD1 (6 bases). The length of the CDR3 is 16 residues. Germline values: CDR1 SGHRS, CDR2 YFSETQ. Trimming stripped 0 bases from V and 5 bases from J, with 14 bases between.

The V gene is TRBV6-6, the J gene TRBJ2-3; 8 nucleotides line up with TRBD2. There are 16 residues in the CDR3. Per the germline V gene, CDR1 is MNHNY and CDR2 is SVGAGI (reference sequence). J was trimmed by 3 bases and V by 8 bases; bases with no gene match: 13. The CDR3 DNA is TGTGCCAGCCAAATCGGGCGGGGGGCACGGACAGATACGCAGTATTTT. Translating gives CASQIGRGARTDTQYF.

V gene TRBV9 combines with J gene TRBJ1-3; TRBD1 is a possible D gene (6 bases). The V gene lost 0 bases and the J gene lost 4 bases, with 14 bases spanning the gap. This CDR3 has 16 amino acids. Per germline, CDR1 SGDLS and CDR2 YYNGEE. The CDR3 reads CASSVETGRRGNTIYF. The CDR3 bases are TGTGCCAGCAGCGTAGAGACAGGACGAAGGGGAAACACCATATATTTT.

The genes are TRBV11-3 and TRBJ2-1; 8 bases match TRBD2. The V segment lost 1 base and the J segment 10 bases; nucleotides outside the gene matches: 9. Germline assignment: CDR1 SGHNT and CDR2 YENEEA. The CDR3 consists of 15 residues. This CDR3 reads CASSLVGSGSGEQFF. The CDR3 DNA follows: TGTGCCAGCAGCTTAGTCGGCAGCGGGAGTGGAGAGCAGTTCTTC.

This clone was seen once. This chain links TRBV7-9 with TRBJ1-4; D remains ambiguous. This CDR3 comprises 12 residues. V lost 3 bases and J 10 bases, leaving 9 bases between the germline ends. Germline CDR1 reads SEHNR; CDR2 reads FQNEAQ (reference sequence). The DNA of the CDR3 is TGTGCCAGCAGCTTTGAATCGGGAAAACTGTTTTTT. Amino acids: CASSFESGKLFF. Using reference TRBV7-9 and TRBJ1-4 for the parts outside the CDR3, the full variable domain is DTGVSQNPRHKITKRGQNVTFRCDPISEHNRLYWYRQTLGQGPEFLTYFQNEAQLEKSRLLSDRFSAERPKGSFSTLEIQRTEQGDSAMYLCASSFESGKLFFGSGTQLSVL.

The chain carries TRBV5-6 and TRBJ2-1, with 9 bases fitting TRBD1. The CDR3 consists of 16 residues. V lost 4 bases, J lost 4 bases, and 9 bases stayed unmatched. Germline V gene sequence: CDR1 SGHDT, CDR2 YYEEEE. CDR3 loop: CASSPASGTGYNEQFF. CDR3 DNA: TGTGCCAGCAGCCCGGCCTCCGGGACAGGGTACAATGAGCAGTTCTTC.

The chain has TRBV18 and TRBJ1-5, with 7 nucleotides matching TRBD1. V lost 3 bases and J lost 8; bases outside the gene matches: 7. Germline lookup yields CDR1 KGHSH and CDR2 LQKENI. The CDR3 is 14 residues long. In DNA form, the CDR3 reads TGTGCCAGCTCACCGGGACAGACGGTCGAGCCCCAGCATTTT. It is translated as CASSPGQTVEPQHF.

The rearrangement links TRBV11-2 to TRBJ2-4; perhaps TRBD1 as D (6 bases). CDR3 size: 15 residues. The V end lost 5 bases, the J end lost 7 bases, and 18 bases lay between the germline ends. Germline V gives CDR1 SGHAT, CDR2 FQNNGV. Here the CDR3 DNA reads TGTGCCAGCAGCCCTCGTTTAGACCAGGGGAACATTCAGTACTTC. This encodes CASSPRLDQGNIQYF.

This sequence joins TRBV28 and TRBJ2-2, with TRBD2 as a possible D gene (5 bases). The CDR3 contains 15 residues. The germline CDR1 and CDR2 sequences are MDHEN and SYDVKM. Trimming removed 1 base at V and 4 bases at J, with 10 bases between. The CDR3 here is CASSLSLAVTGELFF. The CDR3 region has the DNA TGTGCCAGCAGTTTATCCCTAGCCGTCACCGGGGAGCTGTTTTTT.

The CDR3 sequence: CASSRQGAGTDTQYF. The CDR3 DNA reads TGCGCCAGCAGTAGACAGGGGGCCGGGACAGATACGCAGTATTTT. V is TRBV5-1 and J is TRBJ2-3; TRBD1 matches at 10 bases. This CDR3 spans 15 amino acids. CDR1 is SGHRS and CDR2 is YFSETQ in the germline V gene. V was pared by 5 bases and J by 3 bases, with 6 bases of the junction left unmatched.

J is TRBJ2-3 and V is TRBV30; weak D call: TRBD2 (5 bases). Per germline, CDR1 GTSNPN and CDR2 SVGIG (reference sequence). V was pared by 2 bases and J by 6 bases, with 12 bases between. The CDR3 covers 13 residues. The CDR3 region is CAWSRLLADTQYF. Written as DNA, the CDR3 is TGTGCCTGGAGTAGACTCTTAGCGGATACGCAGTATTTT.

The genes are TRBV9 and TRBJ2-1; 7 bases map to TRBD2. Trimming cost V 3 bases and J 7 bases; bases outside gene matches: 4. CDR1 and CDR2 (germline): SGDLS, YYNGEE. The CDR3 is made up of 13 amino acids. CDR3 loop: CASSAPGRNEQFF. DNA for the CDR3: TGTGCCAGCAGCGCCCCCGGGAGGAATGAGCAGTTCTTC. The full variable domain, its missing parts supplied by reference TRBV9 and TRBJ2-1, is DSGVTQTPKHLITATGQRVTLRCSPRSGDLSVYWYQQSLDQGLQFLIQYYNGEERAKGNILERFSAQQFPDLHSELNLSSLELGDSALYFCASSAPGRNEQFFGPGTRLTVL.

J is TRBJ2-1 and V is TRBV4-2, with 10 positions matching TRBD1. V lost 4 bases to trimming and J lost 6 bases; unmatched junction nucleotides: 12. Germline CDR1 is LGHNA and CDR2 is YNFKEQ. CDR3 length: 17 residues. The CDR3 nucleotides read TGTGCCAGCAGCCCCCAAATTTCCGGGACAGGGGCCAATGAGCAGTTCTTC. Amino acid sequence: CASSPQISGTGANEQFF.

A word on this clone: At one end, the junction sequence differs from germline, possibly due to a read error. The CDR3 reads CASSLAGGPHEQYF. CDR3 sequence (DNA): TGTGCCAGCAGCCTAGCGGGAGGGCCACACGAGCAGTACTTC. V usage is TRBV7-9 and J usage is TRBJ2-7, with 12 positions matching TRBD2. CDR1 and CDR2 from the germline V gene are SEHNR and FQNEAQ (reference sequence). This CDR3 has 14 residues.

This clone was counted a few times. The J gene is TRBJ2-5, the V gene TRBV6-6; 10 bases line up with TRBD1. The CDR3 length is 15 residues. Germline lookup yields CDR1 MNHNY and CDR2 SVGAGI (reference sequence). Germline trimming cut 6 bases from V and 2 bases from J; bases unmatched to any gene: 6. The CDR3 loop is CASSNRDRGQETQYF. In DNA, the CDR3 is TGTGCCAGCAGCAACCGGGACAGGGGTCAAGAGACCCAGTACTTC.

This sequence joins TRBV6-5 and TRBJ2-3; D not certain. The CDR3 has 15 residues. Trimming removed 4 bases at V and 2 bases at J, with 13 bases between. Per the germline V gene, CDR1 is MNHEY and CDR2 is SVGAGI. The CDR3 is CASSSLTDYTDTQYF. The CDR3 DNA follows: TGTGCCAGCAGTTCCCTGACTGATTACACAGATACGCAGTATTTT.

DNA for the CDR3: TGTGCCAGCAGCTTGAGTTGGACTAGCGGGAGTTACGAGCAGTACTTC. Translating it yields CASSLSWTSGSYEQYF. The chain combines TRBV5-4 with TRBJ2-7, with 13 nucleotides matching TRBD2. The CDR3 totals 16 residues. Per germline, CDR1 SGHNT and CDR2 YYREEE (reference sequence). V shed 1 base and J 4 bases; nucleotides not matched to a gene: 5.

V is TRBV19 and J is TRBJ2-3; 7 bases line up with TRBD2. In germline, CDR1 is LNHDA, CDR2 SQIVND (reference sequence). V lost 1 base, J lost 8 bases, and 0 bases stayed unmatched. The CDR3 extends over 12 amino acids. CDR3 amino acids: CASSIGGGTQYF. The CDR3 region has the DNA TGTGCCAGTAGTATAGGGGGGGGTACGCAGTATTTT.

The chain joins TRBV7-3 to TRBJ2-6; 9 bases are a match to TRBD1. V was clipped by 8 bases and J by 1 base; unmatched bases: 0. This CDR3 spans 14 amino acids. Germline CDR1 reads SGHTA; CDR2 reads FQGTGA. CDR3 bases: TGTGCCAGCGGACAGGGGTCTGGGGCCAACGTCCTGACTTTC. The encoded protein is CASGQGSGANVLTF.

The chain carries TRBV4-1 and TRBJ2-2, with 9 positions matching TRBD1. The germline gives CDR1 MGHRA, CDR2 YSYEKL. V dropped 3 bases and J dropped 6; count of bases not matched to a gene: 17. There are 19 residues in the CDR3. The CDR3 DNA sequence: TGCGCCAGCAGCCACACTACAGGGGGCCGAAACCTGGGGGCCGGGGAGCTGTTTTTT. As protein: CASSHTTGGRNLGAGELFF.

The chain has TRBV5-6 and TRBJ2-2, with 7 bases identical to TRBD1. The CDR3 is 16 amino acids. Per germline, CDR1 SGHDT and CDR2 YYEEEE. Losses at the gene ends were 3 bases for V and 3 bases for J; bases not matched to a gene: 8. CDR3 amino acids: CASSSDFGTDTGELFF. CDR3 in DNA: TGTGCCAGCAGCTCAGACTTTGGGACAGACACCGGGGAGCTGTTTTTT.

The V gene is TRBV6-6, the J gene TRBJ1-5, with unresolved D. Deletions cut 6 bases from V and 5 bases from J, with 11 bases between. CDR3 size: 13 residues. CDR1 is MNHNY and CDR2 is SVGAGI in the germline V gene (reference sequence). The CDR3 loop is CASSPQHDQPQHF. DNA for the CDR3: TGTGCCAGCAGCCCACAGCATGATCAGCCCCAGCATTTT.

The rearrangement uses TRBV19 and TRBJ2-5; TRBD2 agrees at 13 bases. In germline, CDR1 is LNHDA, CDR2 SQIVND (reference sequence). The V segment lost 4 bases and the J segment 4 bases; nucleotides outside the gene matches: 6. This CDR3 has 16 amino acids. The CDR3 loop is CASSRTSGSTRETQYF. In DNA form, the CDR3 reads TGTGCCAGTAGTAGGACTAGCGGGAGTACTCGAGAGACCCAGTACTTC.

The DNA of the CDR3 is TGTGCCAGCAGCCTCGCCGGGGTATACGAGCAGTACTTC. It is translated as CASSLAGVYEQYF. The chain links TRBV5-4 to TRBJ2-7; D perhaps matches TRBD2 (5 bases). Per the germline V gene, CDR1 is SGHNT and CDR2 is YYREEE (reference sequence). V was clipped by 4 bases and J by 4 bases, with 12 bases between them. The CDR3 is 13 residues long.

The rearrangement uses TRBV5-1 and TRBJ2-1, with 12 bases identical to TRBD2. The germline V gene has CDR1 SGHRS and CDR2 YFSETQ. This CDR3 contains 16 residues. Unmatched junction bases numbered 10, after V lost 4 bases and J lost 8 bases. CDR3 amino acids: CASSLTLAGGRDEQFF. DNA of the CDR3: TGCGCCAGCAGCCTTACTCTAGCGGGAGGGCGCGATGAGCAGTTCTTC.

The chain couples TRBV7-2 to TRBJ2-7; 8 bases match TRBD2. The V gene end was trimmed by 3 bases and the J gene end by 7 bases; junction bases not matched to a gene: 5. The CDR3 totals 13 residues. Looked up from germline, CDR1 is SGHTA and CDR2 is FQGNSA. CDR3 amino acids: CASSFGGAGEQYF. For the CDR3, the DNA is TGTGCCAGCAGCTTCGGGGGGGCGGGAGAGCAGTACTTC.

This clone was found once. The chain uses TRBV5-6 and TRBJ1-4; D call uncertain. V lost 4 bases and J 3 bases, leaving 13 bases between the germline ends. The CDR3 runs to 15 residues. Looked up from germline, CDR1 is SGHDT and CDR2 is YYEEEE. The CDR3 is CASSISSRPNEKLFF. DNA of the CDR3: TGTGCCAGCAGCATATCTTCGCGGCCTAATGAAAAACTGTTTTTT.

This rearrangement joins TRBV2 to TRBJ1-1; D is uncertain. The length of the CDR3 is 16 residues. V was shortened by 4 bases and J by 1 base, with 16 bases between the two germline ends. Germline V gene lookup returns CDR1 SNHLY and CDR2 FYNNEI. The CDR3 reads CASSVVHTGKNTEAFF. The DNA for the CDR3 is TGTGCCAGCAGTGTTGTGCACACGGGGAAGAACACTGAAGCTTTCTTT.

The J gene is TRBJ2-5, the V gene TRBV6-6; TRBD2 aligns across 9 bases. With 7 bases clipped from V and 2 bases from J, the junction kept 5 bases outside the gene matches. This CDR3 is built from 14 residues. Germline V lookup: CDR1 MNHNY, CDR2 SVGAGI (reference sequence). The CDR3 here is CASKAGGRQETQYF. CDR3 sequence (DNA): TGTGCCAGCAAAGCGGGGGGTCGTCAAGAGACCCAGTACTTC.